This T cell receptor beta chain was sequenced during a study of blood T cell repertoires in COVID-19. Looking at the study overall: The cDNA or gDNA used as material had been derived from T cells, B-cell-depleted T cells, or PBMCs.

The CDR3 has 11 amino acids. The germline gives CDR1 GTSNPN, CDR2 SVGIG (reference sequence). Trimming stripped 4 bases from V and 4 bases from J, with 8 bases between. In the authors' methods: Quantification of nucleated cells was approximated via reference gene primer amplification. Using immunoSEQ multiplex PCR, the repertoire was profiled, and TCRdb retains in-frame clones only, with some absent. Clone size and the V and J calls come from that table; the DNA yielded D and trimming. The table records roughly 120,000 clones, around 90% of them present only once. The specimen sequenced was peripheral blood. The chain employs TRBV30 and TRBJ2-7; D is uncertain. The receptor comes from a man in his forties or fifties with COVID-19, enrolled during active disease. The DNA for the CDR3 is TGTGCCTGGAAAGCCACTTACGAGCAGTACTTC. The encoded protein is CAWKATYEQYF.